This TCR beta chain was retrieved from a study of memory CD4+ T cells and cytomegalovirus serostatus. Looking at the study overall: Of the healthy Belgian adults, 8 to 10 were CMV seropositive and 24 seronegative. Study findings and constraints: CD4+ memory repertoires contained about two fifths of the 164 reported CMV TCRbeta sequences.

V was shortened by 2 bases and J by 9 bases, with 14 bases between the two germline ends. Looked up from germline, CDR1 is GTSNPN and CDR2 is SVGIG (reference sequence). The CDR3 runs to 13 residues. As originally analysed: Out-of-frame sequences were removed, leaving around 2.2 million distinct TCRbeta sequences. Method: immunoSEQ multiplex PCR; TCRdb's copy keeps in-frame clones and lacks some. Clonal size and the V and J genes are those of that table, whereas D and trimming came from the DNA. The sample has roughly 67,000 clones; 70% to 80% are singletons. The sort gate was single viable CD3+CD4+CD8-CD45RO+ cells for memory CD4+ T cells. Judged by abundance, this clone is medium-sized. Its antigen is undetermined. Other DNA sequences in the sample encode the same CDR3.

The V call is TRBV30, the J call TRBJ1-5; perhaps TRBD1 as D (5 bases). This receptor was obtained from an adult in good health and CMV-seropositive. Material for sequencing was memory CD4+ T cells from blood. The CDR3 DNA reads TGTGCCTGGAGTTTGGTAGGGGCTGGGCCCCAGCATTTT. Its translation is CAWSLVGAGPQHF.